This T cell receptor (beta chain) was sequenced in a study of T-cell reconstitution after alpha-beta-depleted transplantation in children. This CDR3 is built from 15 residues. V lost 8 bases and J lost 2, with 16 bases in between. Per germline, CDR1 LGHNA and CDR2 YNFKEQ. Unique molecular identifiers tagged the TCRbeta library. TCRdb ran MiXCR on the PCR reads and lists one entry per CDR3 protein. There are about 360,000 distinct CDR3 sequences in the sample; about an eighth occur only once, and around 4.5% lies in the top ten. This TCR was sampled from a human donor who donated a stem cell graft to a child with Fanconi anemia. The chain carries TRBV4-2 and TRBJ1-5, with D uncertain. The sequencing used PBMCs, collected from the stem cell graft. The CDR3 here is CASRDRLIGNQPQHF. The CDR3 region has the DNA TGTGCCAGCCGTGACCGCCTTATCGGCAATCAGCCCCAGCATTTT.